Listed here is a single TCR beta chain. Data came from immunoSEQ multiplex PCR; TCRdb stores just in-frame clones and leaves some out. The table has around 80,000 clones, roughly 82% seen once. This sample stems from a study of blood T cell repertoires in COVID-19. As for the study in general: From the United States, Italy and Spain came samples of acute and convalescent COVID-19. T cells, B-cell-depleted T cells, or PBMCs supplied cDNA or gDNA.

V dropped 5 bases and J dropped 7 bases, with 17 bases sitting between them. Germline loops: CDR1 MNHEY, CDR2 SMNVEV (reference sequence). The CDR3 is made up of 14 amino acids. This receptor was identified in an elderly man with acute or convalescent COVID-19. The V and J genes are TRBV27 and TRBJ1-2; maybe TRBD1 (5 bases). The source material was peripheral blood. As DNA, the CDR3 is TGTGCCAGCAGTCCTCCAGGGTGGTACGGTGGCTACACCTTC. Encoded protein: CASSPPGWYGGYTF.